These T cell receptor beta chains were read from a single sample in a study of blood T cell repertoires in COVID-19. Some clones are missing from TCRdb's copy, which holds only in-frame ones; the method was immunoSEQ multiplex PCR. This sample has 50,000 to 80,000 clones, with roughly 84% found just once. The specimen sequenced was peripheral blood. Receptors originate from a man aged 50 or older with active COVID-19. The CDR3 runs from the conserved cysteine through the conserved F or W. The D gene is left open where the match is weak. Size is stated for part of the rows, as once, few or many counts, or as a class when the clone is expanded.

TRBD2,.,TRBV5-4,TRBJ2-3,CASSSKTSETDTQYF,TGTGCCAGCAGCTCCAAGACTAGCGAGACAGATACGCAGTATTTT
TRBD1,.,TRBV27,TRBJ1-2,CASSLAGTGDGYTF,TGTGCCAGCAGTTTGGCCGGGACAGGGGATGGCTACACCTTC
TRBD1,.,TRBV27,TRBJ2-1,CASSIQGPSYNEQFF,TGTGCCAGCAGTATACAGGGGCCCTCCTACAATGAGCAGTTCTTC
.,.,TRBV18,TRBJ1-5,CASAGGGGNQPQHF,TGTGCCAGCGCCGGTGGGGGGGGCAATCAGCCCCAGCATTTT
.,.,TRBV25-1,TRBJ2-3,CASSRDSADTQYF,TGTGCCAGCAGTAGGGACTCAGCAGATACGCAGTATTTT
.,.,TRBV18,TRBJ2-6,CASSPLGQPSGANVLTF,TGTGCCAGCTCACCGTTAGGACAGCCCTCTGGGGCCAACGTCCTGACTTTC
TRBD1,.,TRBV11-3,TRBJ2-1,CASSLTGTGGYNEQFF,TGTGCCAGCAGCTTAACCGGGACAGGGGGCTACAATGAGCAGTTCTTC
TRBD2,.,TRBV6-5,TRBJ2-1,CASSYPPGRYGEQFF,TGTGCCAGCAGTTACCCCCCCGGGAGGTACGGTGAGCAGTTCTTC
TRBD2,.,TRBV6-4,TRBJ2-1,CASSALGTSPVGSYNEQFF,TGTGCCAGCAGTGCCCTGGGGACTAGCCCAGTTGGCTCCTACAATGAGCAGTTCTTC
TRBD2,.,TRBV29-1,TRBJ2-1,CSAGGLPGTDFLAGINEQFF,TGCAGCGCCGGTGGTTTACCCGGGACAGATTTCCTAGCGGGGATCAATGAGCAGTTCTTC
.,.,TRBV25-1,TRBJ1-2,CASSSGEGQRLYGYTF,TGTGCCAGCAGCTCAGGGGAAGGACAGAGACTCTATGGCTACACCTTC
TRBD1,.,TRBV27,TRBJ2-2,CASSRRDRVNTGELFF,TGTGCCAGCAGTCGTAGGGACAGGGTGAACACCGGGGAGCTGTTTTTT
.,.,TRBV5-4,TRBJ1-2,CASSLPPSIQRGRGYTF,TGTGCCAGCAGCTTGCCTCCAAGCATCCAACGAGGGCGAGGCTACACCTTC
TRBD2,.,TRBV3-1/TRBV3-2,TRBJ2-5,CASSQEPTSGRAETQYF,TGTGCCAGCAGCCAAGAACCCACTAGCGGGAGAGCAGAGACCCAGTACTTC
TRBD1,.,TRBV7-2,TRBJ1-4,CASSLTGTEGEKLFF,TGTGCCAGCAGCCTGACCGGGACAGAAGGCGAAAAACTGTTTTTT
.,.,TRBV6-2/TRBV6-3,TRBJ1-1,CASSYRPTVLGNTEAFF,TGTGCCAGCAGTTACCGCCCGACTGTTTTGGGGAACACTGAAGCTTTCTTT
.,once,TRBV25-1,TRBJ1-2,CASSPPGQRLDGGYTF,TGTGCCAGCAGTCCCCCAGGACAGAGATTGGATGGTGGCTACACCTTC
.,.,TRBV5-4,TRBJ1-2,CASSGEGGRKDGYTF,TGTGCCAGCAGCGGCGAGGGAGGGAGGAAAGATGGCTACACCTTC
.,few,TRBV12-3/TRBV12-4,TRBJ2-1,CASSLAQPHEQFF,TGTGCCAGCAGTTTGGCACAGCCCCATGAGCAGTTCTTC
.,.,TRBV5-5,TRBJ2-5,CASTSGVTETQYF,TGTGCCAGCACCTCAGGGGTCACGGAGACCCAGTACTTC
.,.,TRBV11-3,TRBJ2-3,CASSIPGRGSNTQYF,TGTGCCAGCAGCATCCCGGGGAGGGGGTCGAATACGCAGTATTTT
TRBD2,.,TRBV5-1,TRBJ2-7,CASSHLAGNTYEQYF,TGCGCCAGCAGCCATCTAGCGGGGAATACCTACGAGCAGTACTTC
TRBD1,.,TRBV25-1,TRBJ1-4,CASSEDRELNEKLFF,TGTGCCAGCAGCGAGGACAGGGAGCTGAATGAAAAACTGTTTTTT
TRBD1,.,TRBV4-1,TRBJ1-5,CASSQDPGGYQPQHF,TGCGCCAGCAGCCAAGATCCAGGGGGCTATCAGCCCCAGCATTTT
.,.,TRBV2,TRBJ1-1,CASSRGSTTEAFF,TGTGCCAGCAGCAGAGGGTCGACCACTGAAGCTTTCTTT
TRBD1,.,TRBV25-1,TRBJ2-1,CASSRQGRSYNEQFF,TGTGCCAGCAGTAGACAGGGGAGATCCTACAATGAGCAGTTCTTC
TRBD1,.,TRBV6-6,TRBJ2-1,CASSTRDRGGNEQFF,TGTGCCAGCAGTACCCGGGACAGGGGCGGCAATGAGCAGTTCTTC
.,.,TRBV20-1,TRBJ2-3,CSAPRDTQYF,TGCAGTGCTCCTCGGGATACGCAGTATTTT
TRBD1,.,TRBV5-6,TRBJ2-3,CASSLRGTGLADTQYF,TGTGCCAGCAGCTTAAGGGGGACAGGGCTCGCAGATACGCAGTATTTT
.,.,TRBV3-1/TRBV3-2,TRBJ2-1,CASSQTIRDYNEQFF,TGTGCCAGCAGCCAGACTATAAGGGACTACAATGAGCAGTTCTTC
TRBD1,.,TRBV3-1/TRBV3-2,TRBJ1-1,CASTNDRVAFF,TGTGCCAGCACTAATGACAGGGTTGCTTTCTTT
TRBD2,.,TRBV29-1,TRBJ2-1,CSVEGTSGSIINEQFF,TGCAGCGTTGAAGGGACTAGCGGGAGTATTATAAATGAGCAGTTCTTC
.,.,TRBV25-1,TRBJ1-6,CASSESGVRGSPLHF,TGTGCCAGCAGTGAATCGGGGGTAAGGGGATCACCCCTCCACTTT
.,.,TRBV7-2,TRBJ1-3,CASSLDAGSGNTIYF,TGTGCCAGCAGCTTAGATGCGGGCTCTGGAAACACCATATATTTT
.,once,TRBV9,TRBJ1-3,CASSPLGSSGNTIYF,TGTGCCAGCAGCCCCCTGGGGAGCTCTGGAAACACCATATATTTT